The TCR beta chain described here comes from a study of blood T cells in healthy people across ages. Comment on this clonotype: Antigen: not known.

Then a second PCR, running about 7 to 11 cycles, was carried out with a sample-barcoded 5' primer and a J-beta primer mix. TCRdb re-called the 5' RACE reads through MiXCR, storing one row per CDR3 protein. The table has 600,000 to 650,000 distinct CDR3 sequences, roughly three fifths seen once. The donors, healthy Caucasians from Russia, were aged roughly 6 to 95. Study-wide points: Donors of long life had a larger count of naive CD4+ cells and greater diversity than aged donors. TCR beta diversity, measured per million T cells, fell in a roughly linear way with age. No conclusive comparison of naive versus antigen-experienced cells was possible with unsorted PBMCs.

CDR3 length: 13 residues. From germline, CDR1 is SNHLY and CDR2 FYNNEI. V and J are TRBV2 and TRBJ2-6; D unclear. The specimen sequenced was blood. This TCR was sampled from a man aged 55 to 70 in good health. CDR3 sequence (DNA): TGTGCTAGAGGACGGGCTGGGGCCAACGTCCTGACTTTC. Translated: CARGRAGANVLTF.